This T cell receptor beta chain was sequenced for a study of shared clonotypes between healthy human individuals. The investigators split CD4+ cells into a CD45RA+ naive subset and a CD45RA-negative memory subset. V was clipped by 0 bases and J by 5 bases, with 13 bases between them. This CDR3 has 15 residues. Germline values: CDR1 SGDLS, CDR2 YYNGEE. The deep-level immunoSEQ assay was used. TCRdb's copy holds only in-frame clones and misses some; the assay was immunoSEQ multiplex PCR. The sample consists of 1,400,000 or so clones, approximately 98.5% of them appearing once. Material: naive CD4+ T cells sorted from blood. Subset in this sample: CD45RA+ positively selected. The TCR originated in a man aged 25 to 45 in good health. The chain has TRBV9 and TRBJ2-3; D perhaps matches TRBD2 (6 bases). The CDR3 spells CASSVEAAGIDTQYF. The CDR3 DNA follows: TGTGCCAGCAGCGTAGAAGCGGCGGGGATAGATACGCAGTATTTT.